The T cell receptor (beta chain) under discussion was sequenced for a study of T cell repertoires in cytomegalovirus infection. The germline gives CDR1 MNHNS, CDR2 SASEGT. The CDR3 runs 19 residues. V shed 3 bases and J 5 bases; nucleotides not matched to a gene: 21. TCRdb redid the calling of the reads with MiXCR, one entry per CDR3 protein. This sample has about 900,000 distinct CDR3 sequences, with around 32% found just once. As concerns this clonotype: Its cognate antigen is unknown.

The material was cultured CD8+ T cells from PBMCs, obtained from culture after CMV antigen stimulation. The receptor comes from a human donor in good health (CMV status not recorded). Some clones in this sample may be carry-over from other donors' samples. The genes are TRBV6-1 and TRBJ1-1; 7 nucleotides match TRBD1. As DNA, the CDR3 is TGTGCCAGCAGTGATCAATTCTTGACAGGGAAGAAGGTGGTAACTGAAGCTTTCTTT. The encoded protein is CASSDQFLTGKKVVTEAFF.